This is a list of T cell receptor beta chains from one sample in a study of shared clonotypes between healthy human individuals. The repertoire was sequenced with immunoSEQ multiplex PCR; TCRdb's copy has only in-frame clones and lacks some. Here the sample spans millions of clones, about 92% being singletons. The specimen sequenced was naive CD8+ T cells from PBMCs. These TCRs come from a man aged 18 to 30 in good health. Some clones in this sample may be carry-over from other donors' samples. CDR3s include the opening cysteine and the closing phenylalanine or tryptophan. Each record gives: D gene, V gene, J gene, clone size, CDR3 protein, CDR3 DNA. A D gene is named only where the DNA matches it firmly. Expanded clones get a size class; other rows say once, few or many, or leave the size out.

>NA|TRBV7-2|TRBJ1-2|NA
CASFKLGLAGGYTF
TGTGCCAGCTTTAAGTTAGGCCTGGCGGGTGGCTACACCTTC
>NA|TRBV5-6|TRBJ2-5|NA
CASSWVAQETQYF
TGTGCCAGCAGCTGGGTAGCCCAAGAGACCCAGTACTTC
>TRBD1|TRBV27|TRBJ2-5|NA
CASSGDRTLREQYF
TGTGCCAGCAGTGGGGACAGGACCTTACGAGAGCAGTACTTC
>TRBD1|TRBV6-5|TRBJ2-7|NA
CASRAGGVYEQYF
TGTGCCAGCCGAGCAGGGGGTGTCTACGAGCAGTACTTC
>NA|TRBV25-1|TRBJ2-5|NA
CASSGRGPETQYF
TGTGCCAGCAGCGGTCGGGGCCCAGAGACCCAGTACTTC
>NA|TRBV9|TRBJ2-1|NA
CASSVDTSSSSYNEQFF
TGTGCCAGCAGCGTAGATACTAGCTCTAGCTCCTACAATGAGCAGTTCTTC
>NA|TRBV6-5|TRBJ1-5|NA
CASTPELGGQPQHF
TGTGCCAGCACCCCCGAACTCGGGGGTCAGCCCCAGCATTTT
>TRBD1|TRBV5-4|TRBJ2-6|NA
CASSTDRGGANVLTF
TGTGCCAGCAGCACCGACAGGGGTGGGGCCAACGTCCTGACTTTC
>NA|TRBV18|TRBJ2-3|NA
CASSPSDHTDTQYF
TGTGCCAGCTCACCTTCGGACCACACAGATACGCAGTATTTT
>TRBD1|TRBV30|TRBJ2-7|NA
CAWSPGQGSEQYF
TGTGCCTGGAGTCCGGGACAGGGGTCCGAGCAGTACTTC
>TRBD2|TRBV5-1|TRBJ2-1|NA
CASHTSGRPYNEQFF
TGCGCCAGTCACACTAGCGGCCGTCCTTACAATGAGCAGTTCTTC
>TRBD2|TRBV5-1|TRBJ2-2|once
CASSLREGANTGELFF
TGCGCCAGCAGCTTGCGGGAGGGGGCGAACACCGGGGAGCTGTTTTTT
>NA|TRBV7-2|TRBJ2-1|NA
CASSPYPPGYSYNEQFF
TGTGCCAGCAGCCCCTACCCTCCGGGGTACTCCTACAATGAGCAGTTCTTC
>NA|TRBV6-5|TRBJ1-4|NA
CASSYAEGVILEKLFF
TGTGCCAGCAGTTACGCTGAGGGGGTAATTCTTGAAAAACTGTTTTTT
>NA|TRBV4-3|TRBJ2-7|NA
CASSQRVDYEQYF
TGCGCCAGCAGCCAAAGGGTGGATTACGAGCAGTACTTC
>NA|TRBV7-9|TRBJ1-1|few
CASSFGILTFF
TGTGCCAGCAGCTTTGGAATCTTAACTTTCTTT
>NA|TRBV7-9|TRBJ2-2|NA
CASSHQLGHITGELFF
TGTGCCAGCAGCCACCAGCTCGGTCATATCACCGGGGAGCTGTTTTTT
>TRBD1|TRBV18|TRBJ2-1|NA
CASSPRQGAGEQFF
TGTGCCAGCTCACCAAGACAGGGGGCAGGTGAGCAGTTCTTC
>TRBD1|TRBV28|TRBJ2-1|NA
CASKGTGWNEQFF
TGTGCCAGCAAGGGGACAGGGTGGAATGAGCAGTTCTTC
>NA|TRBV28|TRBJ1-1|NA
CATRRGTTLNTEAFF
TGTGCCACCCGCCGAGGCACCACGCTGAACACTGAAGCTTTCTTT
>NA|TRBV29-1|TRBJ2-2|NA
CSVRLGLGYTGELFF
TGCAGCGTTAGGCTTGGACTGGGGTACACCGGGGAGCTGTTTTTT
>NA|TRBV7-9|TRBJ1-2|once
CASSETGDYTF
TGTGCCAGCAGCGAGACAGGCGACTACACCTTC
>NA|TRBV9|TRBJ2-7|NA
CASSERSGYEQYF
TGTGCCAGCAGCGAACGTAGCGGCTACGAGCAGTACTTC
>NA|TRBV29-1|TRBJ2-3|NA
CSVEDPPRAAADTQYF
TGCAGCGTTGAAGATCCCCCACGGGCTGCAGCAGATACGCAGTATTTT
>NA|TRBV10-1|TRBJ2-1|NA
CASSESSGSNEQFF
TGCGCCAGCAGTGAGTCCTCAGGGTCCAATGAGCAGTTCTTC
>NA|TRBV7-6|TRBJ2-1|NA
CASSLAVGGLGYEQFF
TGTGCCAGCAGCTTAGCGGTGGGCGGGCTAGGGTATGAGCAGTTCTTC
>NA|TRBV6-1|TRBJ2-2|NA
CASSEEAGTVNTGELFF
TGTGCCAGCAGTGAAGAGGCGGGGACCGTGAACACCGGGGAGCTGTTTTTT
>NA|TRBV28|TRBJ2-5|NA
CASSFVPSQETQYF
TGTGCCAGCAGTTTTGTACCGAGCCAAGAGACCCAGTACTTC
>NA|TRBV10-2|TRBJ2-3|NA
CASRPEGGLPDTQYF
TGCGCCAGCAGACCCGAGGGGGGGCTGCCAGATACGCAGTATTTT
>NA|TRBV19|TRBJ2-2|NA
CASSNRGAGELFF
TGTGCCAGTAGTAACCGGGGAGCCGGGGAGCTGTTTTTT
>TRBD1|TRBV6-5|TRBJ1-1|NA
CASSYSRQGQGEAFF
TGTGCCAGCAGTTACTCTAGACAAGGACAGGGTGAAGCTTTCTTT
>NA|TRBV11-2|TRBJ2-3|NA
CASSMTRSDTQYF
TGTGCCAGCAGCATGACTCGATCAGATACGCAGTATTTT
>NA|TRBV27|TRBJ2-6|NA
CASSLYPFGANVLTF
TGTGCCAGCAGTCTCTACCCTTTTGGGGCCAACGTCCTGACTTTC
>NA|TRBV27|TRBJ2-7|NA
CASSLGFGQQHEQYF
TGTGCCAGCAGTTTAGGGTTCGGGCAACAGCACGAGCAGTACTTC
>NA|TRBV28|TRBJ2-2|once
CASRGPRDGVQTGELFF
TGTGCCAGCAGAGGGCCGCGGGACGGGGTACAAACCGGGGAGCTGTTTTTT
>NA|TRBV28|TRBJ2-7|NA
CASSSRTATYEQYF
TGTGCCAGCAGTTCCAGGACAGCCACCTACGAGCAGTACTTC
>NA|TRBV27|TRBJ2-7|few
CASSSPSYEQYF
TGTGCCAGCAGTTCCCCCTCCTACGAGCAGTACTTC
>TRBD2|TRBV7-3|TRBJ2-5|NA
CASSLGLAGGATQYF
TGTGCCAGCAGCTTAGGACTAGCGGGAGGGGCTACCCAGTACTTC
>TRBD2|TRBV15|TRBJ2-3|NA
CATSRGLAGVSDTQYF
TGTGCCACCAGCAGAGGACTAGCGGGAGTTTCTGATACGCAGTATTTT
>NA|TRBV7-6|TRBJ1-3|NA
CASSSRTEEMMYF
TGTGCCAGCAGCTCCCGGACAGAAGAAATGATGTATTTT
>TRBD2|TRBV27|TRBJ2-1|NA
CASSLRGLAGVTYYNEQFF
TGTGCCAGCAGTTTAAGGGGGCTAGCGGGGGTGACTTACTACAATGAGCAGTTCTTC
>NA|TRBV6-1|TRBJ1-5|NA
CASSEGLRFYSNQPQHF
TGTGCCAGCAGTGAAGGTTTAAGGTTCTATAGCAATCAGCCCCAGCATTTT
>NA|TRBV6-6|TRBJ1-3|NA
CASSYGGSLYRDTIYF
TGTGCCAGCAGTTACGGGGGGTCCCTGTATCGGGACACCATATATTTT
>TRBD1|TRBV27|TRBJ2-5|NA
CASSPLGDRLLQETQYF
TGTGCCAGCAGCCCCCTCGGGGACAGATTACTTCAAGAGACCCAGTACTTC
>NA|TRBV30|TRBJ2-1|NA
CAFWVANSYNEQFF
TGTGCCTTCTGGGTAGCTAACTCCTACAATGAGCAGTTCTTC
>NA|TRBV6-6|TRBJ1-5|NA
CASSYAGRLGQPQHF
TGTGCCAGCAGTTACGCTGGGCGTCTGGGGCAGCCCCAGCATTTT
>NA|TRBV28|TRBJ2-7|NA
CASSFRGKTYEQYF
TGTGCCAGCAGTTTCAGAGGAAAGACCTACGAGCAGTACTTC
>NA|TRBV6-1|TRBJ1-3|once
CASSELDRSSGNTIYF
TGTGCCAGCAGTGAACTTGACAGGTCCTCTGGAAACACCATATATTTT
>NA|TRBV19|TRBJ1-1|NA
CASRPLGYTEAFF
TGTGCCAGTAGACCGCTAGGGTACACTGAAGCTTTCTTT
>TRBD1|TRBV7-9|TRBJ2-3|NA
CASSLGQGISTDTQYF
TGTGCCAGCAGCTTAGGACAGGGCATAAGCACAGATACGCAGTATTTT
>TRBD2|TRBV6-5|TRBJ2-7|NA
CASRYTSGRAAYEQYF
TGTGCCAGCAGGTACACTAGCGGGAGGGCCGCGTACGAGCAGTACTTC
>TRBD2|TRBV9|TRBJ2-3|NA
CASSERLAGVADTQYF
TGTGCCAGCAGCGAACGACTAGCGGGAGTAGCAGATACGCAGTATTTT